The present T cell receptor beta chain was sequenced within a study of T cells after yellow fever vaccination. The table lists this clonotype with a few counts. TCRdb recomputed calls from the 5' RACE reads with MiXCR, one row per CDR3 protein. The data contain 500,000 to 650,000 distinct CDR3 sequences, around 17% of them singletons. The CDR3 is 15 amino acids. Trimming removed 5 bases from V and 6 bases from J; junction bases left unmatched: 6. The source was PBMCs, collected 5 days after the first yellow fever vaccination. This sequence originates from a man aged 18 to 30 who received the YFV17D yellow fever vaccine. The V gene is TRBV12-3 or TRBV12-4, the J gene TRBJ2-3; TRBD2 agrees at 12 bases. The DNA of the CDR3 is TGTGCCAGCAGTGACCAAGGACTAGCGGGGGATACGCAGTATTTT. Protein product: CASSDQGLAGDTQYF.